These 27 T cell receptor beta chains came from one sample sequenced in a study of cytomegalovirus exposure and HLA in healthy donors. Profiling relied on immunoSEQ multiplex PCR, and the TCRdb table lists in-frame clones only, not all of them. The sample consists of roughly 330,000 clones, around 90% of them appearing once. The sample consisted of PBMCs. The receptors stem from a woman in her twenties or thirties in good health and CMV-seropositive.

In nucleotides, the CDR3 is TGTGCCAGCAGCCCGGATGGGTCAGCGAGGTCTGGAAACACCATATATTTT. Protein product: CASSPDGSARSGNTIYF. This chain joins TRBV5-4 and TRBJ1-3; no definite D call. CDR3 length equals 17 residues. Germline V gene lookup returns CDR1 SGHNT and CDR2 YYREEE (reference sequence). The V gene lost 4 bases and the J gene lost 1 base, with 18 bases spanning the gap.

The rearrangement joins TRBV12-5 to TRBJ2-2; 9 positions match TRBD1. The CDR3 loop spans 18 amino acids. CDR1 and CDR2 from the germline V gene are LGHNT and FRNRAP. V was pared by 2 bases and J by 4 bases, with 11 bases of the junction left unmatched. In DNA, the CDR3 is TGTGCTAGTGGTTTGCCCCAATTTAACAGGGGGCGCACCGGGGAGCTGTTTTTT. Its protein product is CASGLPQFNRGRTGELFF.

This chain uses TRBV30 with TRBJ2-7; D not certain. There are 15 residues in the CDR3. Germline CDR1 is GTSNPN and CDR2 is SVGIG (reference sequence). V gave up 2 bases and J gave up 4 bases, with 18 bases separating them. The CDR3: CAWSKWAEDLYEQYF. The CDR3 nucleotides are TGTGCCTGGAGTAAGTGGGCTGAGGACCTATACGAGCAGTACTTC.

The CDR3, as DNA: TGTGCCAGCAGTCACACTGCGGGGCCGGGTTGGGATGAGCAGTTCTTC. Its translation is CASSHTAGPGWDEQFF. This chain uses TRBV6-6 with TRBJ2-1; possibly TRBD2 for D (6 bases). Germline values: CDR1 MNHNY, CDR2 SVGAGI (reference sequence). V dropped 5 bases and J dropped 8 bases, with 22 bases sitting between them. The CDR3 runs to 16 residues.

J is TRBJ1-1 and V is TRBV6-1; D remains unclear. Trimming shortened V by 7 bases and J by 4 bases, and 13 bases separated the two germline ends. CDR3 size: 13 residues. Germline V gene lookup returns CDR1 MNHNS and CDR2 SASEGT. CDR3 nucleotide sequence: TGTGCCAGCATCCCAGTGCTCAGCACTGAAGCTTTCTTT. Translated: CASIPVLSTEAFF.

The chain is built from TRBV27 and TRBJ1-1; D may be TRBD1 (6 bases). Trimming took 1 base from V and 4 from J, leaving 16 bases between them. The CDR3 totals 16 residues. Germline V gene data show CDR1 as MNHEY and CDR2 as SMNVEV (reference sequence). The CDR3 DNA sequence: TGTGCCAGCAGTTTATATGTGGCAGGGGAGGGCACTGAAGCTTTCTTT. This gives the protein CASSLYVAGEGTEAFF.

This rearrangement joins TRBV27 to TRBJ2-2, with D unresolved. Between the trimmed V and J ends, which lost 2 bases and 1 base, there was a span of 5 bases. Germline V gene lookup returns CDR1 MNHEY and CDR2 SMNVEV (reference sequence). This CDR3 spans 14 amino acids. Here the CDR3 reads CASSLPGNTGELFF. The CDR3 nucleotides read TGTGCCAGCAGTTTACCCGGGAACACCGGGGAGCTGTTTTTT.

The rearrangement uses TRBV15 and TRBJ2-5, with no clear D. The germline V and J ends were trimmed by 0 bases and 5 bases, with 13 bases remaining between them. Germline V gene data show CDR1 as LNHNV and CDR2 as YYDKDF (reference sequence). The CDR3 length is 15 residues. CDR3 amino acids: CATSRDPQVGETQYF. The CDR3 nucleotides read TGTGCCACCAGCAGAGATCCCCAGGTGGGGGAGACCCAGTACTTC.

The chain uses TRBV5-1 and TRBJ1-1; D not resolved. CDR3 size: 17 residues. Trimming shortened V by 0 bases and J by 4 bases, and 19 bases separated the two germline ends. Germline lookup yields CDR1 SGHRS and CDR2 YFSETQ. The CDR3 DNA sequence: TGCGCCAGCAGCTTGGAAGGGCTGGGGTCGATGGGCACTGAAGCTTTCTTT. This encodes CASSLEGLGSMGTEAFF.

The chain is built from TRBV27 and TRBJ2-3; no clear D gene. The V and J ends lost 6 bases and 2 bases respectively, with 21 bases between them. Looked up from germline, CDR1 is MNHEY and CDR2 is SMNVEV (reference sequence). The CDR3 consists of 17 residues. CDR3 DNA sequence: TGTGCCAGCAGAAGAGTCCCCATCGGGTTCCTCACAGATACGCAGTATTTT. It translates to CASRRVPIGFLTDTQYF.

The rearrangement uses TRBV4-3 and TRBJ2-5; D could derive from TRBD1 or TRBD2 (6 bases each). This CDR3 region has 14 residues. CDR1 is LGHNA and CDR2 is YSLEER in the germline V gene. Trimming removed 4 bases at V and 5 bases at J, with 14 bases between. CDR3 in DNA: TGCGCCAGCAGCCCTAGACTAGGGGGGGAGACCCAGTACTTC. It yields the protein CASSPRLGGETQYF.

The gene calls are TRBV29-1 and TRBJ2-7, with D unclear. V lost 4 bases, J lost 2 bases, and 6 bases lay in between. The CDR3 loop spans 11 amino acids. From germline, CDR1 is SQVTM and CDR2 ANQGSEA. CDR3 loop: CSVGAAYEQYF. In DNA, the CDR3 is TGCAGCGTTGGGGCAGCCTACGAGCAGTACTTC.

This sequence joins TRBV11-2 and TRBJ2-7, with no clear D. V lost 5 bases and J lost 2, with 16 bases in between. Germline values: CDR1 SGHAT, CDR2 FQNNGV. This CDR3 comprises 15 residues. For the CDR3, the DNA is TGTGCCAGCAGCGCTACATTACCAGGCACCTACGAGCAGTACTTC. Encoded protein: CASSATLPGTYEQYF.

V is TRBV28 and J is TRBJ2-2; 8 bases are a match to TRBD2. Looked up from germline, CDR1 is MDHEN and CDR2 is SYDVKM. The V and J ends lost 5 bases and 4 bases, in that order; junction bases with no gene match: 9. The CDR3 consists of 16 residues. The CDR3 DNA reads TGTGCCAGCAGTGGAATAGCGGGGCTTGGCACCGGGGAGCTGTTTTTT. Translated, it gives CASSGIAGLGTGELFF. Based on the CDR3 plus reference TRBV28 and TRBJ2-2, the full variable domain is DVKVTQSSRYLVKRTGEKVFLECVQDMDHENMFWYRQDPGLGLRLIYFSYDVKMKEKGDIPEGYSVSREKKERFSLILESASTNQTSMYLCASSGIAGLGTGELFFGEGSRLTVL.

The rearrangement joins TRBV4-3 to TRBJ2-5, with a possible D match to TRBD2 (6 bases). The CDR3 spans 16 residues. CDR1 LGHNA and CDR2 YSLEER come from the germline V gene. Trimming cost V 4 bases and J 4 bases, with 19 bases left between them. The CDR3 bases are TGCGCCAGCAGCCGAGGGACTCTTCTTGGTTCAGAGACCCAGTACTTC. Its translation is CASSRGTLLGSETQYF.

The J gene is TRBJ2-7, the V gene TRBV4-2, with D maybe TRBD2 (6 bases). V lost 1 base and J 0 bases, leaving 10 bases between the germline ends. CDR3 size: 15 residues. Looked up from germline, CDR1 is LGHNA and CDR2 is YNFKEQ. CDR3 nucleotide sequence: TGTGCCAGCAGCCAAGGGGAGGCAAGCTCCTACGAGCAGTACTTC. This sequence encodes CASSQGEASSYEQYF.

The gene calls are TRBV7-8 and TRBJ1-1; no clear D. The germline V gene has CDR1 SGHVS and CDR2 FQNEAQ. The CDR3 covers 14 residues. Trimming shortened V by 4 bases and J by 3 bases, and 12 bases separated the two germline ends. In nucleotides, the CDR3 is TGTGCCAGCAGCTCAAGGCTCGTGGACACTGAAGCTTTCTTT. Translation: CASSSRLVDTEAFF.

This chain joins TRBV30 and TRBJ2-2, with 10 bases matching TRBD2. Trimming at V came to 4 bases and at J to 5 bases, leaving 16 bases not matched to a gene. Germline loops: CDR1 GTSNPN, CDR2 SVGIG (reference sequence). This CDR3 spans 18 amino acids. CDR3 in amino acids: CAWTAAASGSIGTGELFF. In DNA form, the CDR3 reads TGTGCCTGGACAGCAGCGGCTAGCGGGAGTATCGGTACCGGGGAGCTGTTTTTT.

This clone was observed a single time. The gene calls are TRBV7-2 and TRBJ2-7; 11 bases map to TRBD1. The CDR3 runs to 15 residues. The ends lost 2 bases at V and 3 bases at J; junction bases unmatched: 3. Germline V lookup: CDR1 SGHTA, CDR2 FQGNSA. The CDR3: CASSLHGTGGYEQYF. CDR3 DNA: TGTGCCAGCAGCTTACACGGGACAGGGGGCTACGAGCAGTACTTC.

V gene TRBV5-4 combines with J gene TRBJ2-1; D perhaps matches TRBD1 (5 bases). The germline gives CDR1 SGHNT, CDR2 YYREEE (reference sequence). The CDR3 covers 15 residues. V was trimmed by 0 bases and J by 5 bases, leaving 12 bases between them. In nucleotides, the CDR3 is TGTGCCAGCAGCTTGGGTCTTACAGGTAACAATGAGCAGTTCTTC. Translated, it gives CASSLGLTGNNEQFF.

The V call is TRBV10-3, the J call TRBJ2-7, with D possibly TRBD2 on 6 matching bases. Germline V gene data show CDR1 as ENHRY and CDR2 as SYGVKD. The germline V and J ends were trimmed by 6 bases and 7 bases, with 10 bases remaining between them. CDR3 length equals 11 residues. The CDR3 loop is CAIRAGGEQYF. The DNA of the CDR3 is TGTGCCATCAGAGCAGGAGGGGAGCAGTACTTC.

The rearrangement joins TRBV4-2 to TRBJ2-6; the D is unclear. CDR3 size: 15 residues. CDR1 is LGHNA and CDR2 is YNFKEQ in the germline V gene. V gave up 1 base and J gave up 6 bases, with 10 bases separating them. The CDR3: CASSQATKPANVLTF. The CDR3 DNA reads TGTGCCAGCAGCCAAGCCACTAAGCCGGCCAACGTCCTGACTTTC.

Here the CDR3 DNA reads TGTGCCAGCAGTCCAGAGCCTCAACTAGCGGGAGGGATCGGCACAGATACGCAGTATTTT. Translation: CASSPEPQLAGGIGTDTQYF. The gene calls are TRBV27 and TRBJ2-3; TRBD2 matches 13 bases. There are 20 residues in the CDR3. Germline CDR1 reads MNHEY; CDR2 reads SMNVEV (reference sequence). Losses at the gene ends were 5 bases for V and 1 base for J; bases not matched to a gene: 15.

The genes are TRBV4-3 and TRBJ1-1, with unresolved D. Germline CDR1 and CDR2: LGHNA and YSLEER. The ends were cut back, 0 bases at V and 3 bases at J, with 8 bases in the middle. The CDR3 runs to 14 residues. The CDR3 bases are TGCGCCAGCAGCCAAGATCCCGGGTACACTGAAGCTTTCTTT. Its protein is CASSQDPGYTEAFF.

The chain joins TRBV7-9 to TRBJ2-1, with D possibly matching TRBD1 (6 bases). CDR3 length: 16 amino acids. Trimming shortened V by 5 bases and J by 5 bases, and 19 bases separated the two germline ends. Looked up from germline, CDR1 is SEHNR and CDR2 is FQNEAQ (reference sequence). The CDR3 protein is CASSPRGTNLHNEQFF. CDR3 DNA: TGTGCCAGCAGCCCTAGGGGGACAAACTTGCACAATGAGCAGTTCTTC.

The CDR3 loop reads CSVGTSWSYEQYF. For the CDR3, the DNA is TGCAGCGTTGGGACTAGCTGGTCCTACGAGCAGTACTTC. V gene TRBV29-1 combines with J gene TRBJ2-7; 8 bases agree with TRBD2. With 4 bases clipped from V and 1 base from J, the junction kept 3 bases outside the gene matches. Germline-derived CDR1 and CDR2 are SQVTM and ANQGSEA. The CDR3 contains 13 residues.

This clone came up once. The chain combines TRBV2 with TRBJ1-1; D may be TRBD1 (6 bases). Trimming stripped 6 bases from V and 5 bases from J, with 16 bases between. CDR3 size: 14 residues. Germline CDR1 and CDR2: SNHLY and FYNNEI. CDR3 protein: CASRANRDLTEAFF. Written as DNA, the CDR3 is TGTGCCAGCAGAGCAAACAGGGATCTTACTGAAGCTTTCTTT. The variable domain in full, with the rest retrieved from reference TRBV2 and TRBJ1-1, is EPEVTQTPSHQVTQMGQEVILRCVPISNHLYFYWYRQILGQKVEFLVSFYNNEISEKSEIFDDQFSVERPDGSNFTLKIRSTKLEDSAMYFCASRANRDLTEAFFGQGTRLTVV.